These 24 T cell receptor beta chains came from one sample sequenced in a study of T cell repertoires in cytomegalovirus infection (dated by TCRdb to about 2019). Which antigens these TCRs recognize remains unknown. Instrument on record: Illumina HiSeq 1500. Starting from the raw public reads, TCRdb applied fastp trimming at Q25, assembled clones with MiXCR and retained in-frame beta chains. Under each unique CDR3 protein, matching rows form one entry showing the most common genes and DNA. The sample records approximately 1,000,000 distinct CDR3 sequences, around 31% of which are singletons. The ten largest clones capture about an eighth of the sample. According to the study, the label for this sample's treatment or condition signals: in vitro stimulation with specific CMV peptide epitopes to enrich CMV-specific T cells. This sample comprised cultured CD8+ T cells from PBMCs, obtained from culture after CMV antigen stimulation. The receptors were gathered from a human donor in good health (CMV status not recorded). Some clones in this sample may be carry-over from other donors' samples.

This chain joins TRBV19 and TRBJ2-1; D is possibly TRBD2 (6 bases). Trimming shortened V by 5 bases and J by 3 bases, and 11 bases separated the two germline ends. The CDR3 extends over 14 amino acids. Germline V gives CDR1 LNHDA, CDR2 SQIVND (reference sequence). CDR3: CASSGRDFYNEQFF. The CDR3 DNA follows: TGTGCCAGTAGTGGCCGGGACTTCTACAATGAGCAGTTCTTC.

This clonotype was detected once. The V and J genes are TRBV3-1 and TRBJ1-2, with D uncertain. Germline V gene data show CDR1 as LGHDT and CDR2 as YNNKEL (reference sequence). Trimming shortened V by 0 bases and J by 4 bases, and 15 bases separated the two germline ends. The CDR3 has 16 amino acids. CDR3 bases: TGTGCCAGCAGCCAAGATGCCGGAGGGAGGTTCTATGGCTACACCTTC. Residues: CASSQDAGGRFYGYTF.

The chain combines TRBV19 with TRBJ2-1, with 9 bases that match TRBD2. CDR1 LNHDA and CDR2 SQIVND come from the germline V gene (reference sequence). The CDR3 covers 12 residues. Losses at the gene ends were 3 bases for V and 9 bases for J; bases not matched to a gene: 0. CDR3 in amino acids: CASSISGGEQFF. The CDR3, as DNA: TGTGCCAGTAGTATTAGCGGGGGTGAGCAGTTCTTC.

V is TRBV19 and J is TRBJ2-1; a weak D match, TRBD2 (6 bases). Trimming left V 5 bases short and J 6 bases short, with 14 bases between. The germline V gene encodes CDR1 LNHDA and CDR2 SQIVND (reference sequence). CDR3 length equals 14 residues. The CDR3 DNA is TGTGCCAGTAGTGAACCGGGACTTGGCAATGAGCAGTTCTTC. This translates into CASSEPGLGNEQFF.

The chain recombines TRBV19 with TRBJ1-1, with TRBD1 identical over 8 bases. The germline V gene encodes CDR1 LNHDA and CDR2 SQIVND (reference sequence). CDR3 length: 13 residues. The V gene end was trimmed by 6 bases and the J gene end by 7 bases; junction bases not matched to a gene: 7. For the CDR3, the DNA is TGTGCCAGTAGAAGACAGGGGTCCGATGAAGCTTTCTTT. It yields the protein CASRRQGSDEAFF.

The chain recombines TRBV4-3 with TRBJ1-1, with D possibly being TRBD1 (5 bases). In germline, CDR1 is LGHNA, CDR2 YSLEER. This CDR3 contains 15 residues. With 1 base removed from V and 5 bases from J, the gap between germline ends came to 14 bases. CDR3 region: CASSQGLGESTEAFF. CDR3 coding DNA: TGCGCCAGCAGCCAAGGATTGGGGGAGAGTACTGAAGCTTTCTTT.

This clonotype was counted between two and nine times. This chain joins TRBV9 and TRBJ1-1; no clear D gene. V was shortened by 4 bases and J by 4 bases, with 17 bases between the two germline ends. The CDR3 spans 15 residues. Germline V gives CDR1 SGDLS, CDR2 YYNGEE. In nucleotides, the CDR3 is TGTGCCAGCAGCCCTATTGGACGTAAGATCACTGAAGCTTTCTTT. Protein product: CASSPIGRKITEAFF. The full variable domain, rest sourced from reference TRBV9 and TRBJ1-1, is DSGVTQTPKHLITATGQRVTLRCSPRSGDLSVYWYQQSLDQGLQFLIQYYNGEERAKGNILERFSAQQFPDLHSELNLSSLELGDSALYFCASSPIGRKITEAFFGQGTRLTVV.

The chain is built from TRBV7-9 and TRBJ2-7; 9 bases are a match to TRBD1. V lost 4 bases, J lost 4 bases, and 11 bases stayed unmatched. Germline CDR1 reads SEHNR; CDR2 reads FQNEAQ (reference sequence). The CDR3 is made up of 16 amino acids. CDR3 bases: TGTGCCAGCAGCTCATACCGACAGGGGACAGGGTACGAGCAGTACTTC. Protein: CASSSYRQGTGYEQYF. The full variable domain, in which reference TRBV7-9 and TRBJ2-7 provide the parts outside the CDR3, is DTGVSQNPRHKITKRGQNVTFRCDPISEHNRLYWYRQTLGQGPEFLTYFQNEAQLEKSRLLSDRFSAERPKGSFSTLEIQRTEQGDSAMYLCASSSYRQGTGYEQYFGPGTRLTVT.

The rearrangement links TRBV12-3 or TRBV12-4 to TRBJ1-6; 8 nucleotides agree with TRBD1. CDR3 size: 14 residues. V shed 5 bases and J 14 bases; nucleotides not matched to a gene: 11. Here the CDR3 DNA reads TGTGCCAGCAGTGTGACAGGGGACGATCTTTCCCTCCACTTT. Translation: CASSVTGDDLSLHF.

The CDR3 sequence: CASSSPQTGFEGGELFF. In DNA form, the CDR3 reads TGTGCCAGCAGCTCCCCCCAAACAGGGTTCGAAGGCGGGGAGCTGTTTTTT. The rearrangement joins TRBV7-4 to TRBJ2-2, with a possible D match to TRBD1 (6 bases). V shed 4 bases and J shed 7 bases, with 22 bases lying between them. Germline CDR1 and CDR2: SGHVT and SQSDAQ. This CDR3 comprises 17 residues.

A remark on this clonotype: A much larger clonotype is one base distant, so this may be a read error. The CDR3 is CASSQAGCYTDTQYF. As DNA, the CDR3 is TGTGCCAGCAGCCAGGCGGGGTGTTACACAGATACGCAGTATTTT. The chain links TRBV7-6 to TRBJ2-3, with a tentative D call TRBD2 (6 bases). Trimming removed 5 bases at V and 2 bases at J, with 14 bases between. The germline V gene has CDR1 SGHVS and CDR2 FNYEAQ. The CDR3 consists of 15 residues.

The V and J genes are TRBV27 and TRBJ2-7; D is tentatively TRBD1 or TRBD2 (5 bases each). CDR1 and CDR2 (germline): MNHEY, SMNVEV (reference sequence). Trimming left V 2 bases short and J 3 bases short, with 14 bases between. The length of the CDR3 is 15 residues. CDR3 region: CASSLGGPFFYEQYF. As DNA, the CDR3 is TGTGCCAGCAGTTTAGGGGGTCCATTCTTCTACGAGCAGTACTTC.

The V and J genes are TRBV29-1 and TRBJ2-7, with 7 nucleotides matching TRBD1. Germline CDR1 SQVTM, CDR2 ANQGSEA. There are 12 residues in the CDR3. Unmatched junction bases numbered 4, after V lost 6 bases and J lost 2 bases. The CDR3 DNA is TGCAGCGTCCGGGACAGTACCTACGAGCAGTACTTC. It is translated as CSVRDSTYEQYF.

CDR3 residues: CASSLVYGRELFF. CDR3 nucleotide sequence: TGTGCCAGCAGCTTAGTTTACGGGAGGGAGCTGTTTTTT. The genes are TRBV7-3 and TRBJ2-2; maybe TRBD2 (5 bases). The V gene's germline CDR1 is SGHTA and CDR2 FQGTGA. Trimming shortened V by 2 bases and J by 9 bases, and 10 bases separated the two germline ends. This CDR3 comprises 13 residues.

There are many counts of this clonotype. The chain recombines TRBV7-6 with TRBJ1-1; D not resolved. This CDR3 comprises 14 residues. Germline V gives CDR1 SGHVS, CDR2 FNYEAQ. The V end lost 1 base, the J end lost 0 bases, and 6 bases lay between the germline ends. CDR3 DNA sequence: TGTGCCAGCAGCTTAGTTGGAGTGAACACTGAAGCTTTCTTT. Protein: CASSLVGVNTEAFF.

This clonotype was seen only a few times. The chain employs TRBV19 and TRBJ2-3; TRBD1 agrees at 7 bases. The junction had 5 bases not matched to a gene; V was cut back by 3 bases and J by 2 bases. The germline CDR1 and CDR2 sequences are LNHDA and SQIVND (reference sequence). The CDR3 length is 15 residues. The CDR3 nucleotides read TGTGCCAGTAGTATGCAGGGGGTAGTCACAGATACGCAGTATTTT. Translation: CASSMQGVVTDTQYF.

The V and J genes are TRBV10-3 and TRBJ2-5; the match to TRBD1 covers 10 bases. The CDR3 contains 16 residues. Germline V gene data show CDR1 as ENHRY and CDR2 as SYGVKD. The V segment lost 2 bases and the J segment 2 bases; nucleotides outside the gene matches: 5. The CDR3 DNA reads TGTGCCATCAGTGAGCCGTGGACAGGGGGTCAAGAGACCCAGTACTTC. This gives the protein CAISEPWTGGQETQYF.

This clonotype was observed a few times. This chain joins TRBV12-5 and TRBJ2-5; the D gene is possibly TRBD2 (6 bases). Trimming pared 0 bases from V and 5 bases from J, leaving 13 bases between. Germline values: CDR1 LGHNT, CDR2 FRNRAP. The CDR3 is 15 residues long. The CDR3 is CASGLVRGRWETQYF. The CDR3 nucleotides read TGTGCTAGTGGTTTGGTACGAGGGAGGTGGGAGACCCAGTACTTC.

J is TRBJ1-5 and V is TRBV7-9, with D perhaps TRBD1 (6 bases). Germline values: CDR1 SEHNR, CDR2 FQNEAQ (reference sequence). V gave up 1 base and J gave up 0 bases, with 16 bases separating them. The length of the CDR3 is 18 residues. As DNA, the CDR3 is TGTGCCAGCAGCTTAGAGGACAGCCTGATCAATAGCAATCAGCCCCAGCATTTT. This translates into CASSLEDSLINSNQPQHF.

This clonotype was observed a handful of times. The chain carries TRBV7-9 and TRBJ2-1, with 7 bases matching TRBD1. The CDR3 has 15 residues. V shed 2 bases and J 4 bases; nucleotides not matched to a gene: 5. Germline lookup yields CDR1 SEHNR and CDR2 FQNEAQ (reference sequence). The CDR3 loop reads CASSLTGQEYNEQFF. CDR3 nucleotide sequence: TGTGCCAGCAGCTTAACCGGACAGGAATACAATGAGCAGTTCTTC.

The chain recombines TRBV12-3 or TRBV12-4 with TRBJ1-2; maybe TRBD1 (5 bases). Trimming removed 3 bases at V and 10 bases at J, with 18 bases between. The CDR3 length is 14 residues. The CDR3 DNA is TGTGCCAGCAGTTTGGAGGGGCGCGGGGGTGACTACACCTTC. Encoded protein: CASSLEGRGGDYTF.

The V and J genes are TRBV9 and TRBJ2-5; D might be TRBD1 (6 bases). Between the trimmed V and J ends, which lost 0 bases and 1 base, there was a span of 19 bases. CDR3 length: 18 residues. Looked up from germline, CDR1 is SGDLS and CDR2 is YYNGEE. The CDR3 DNA is TGTGCCAGCAGCGTAGCTACGAGGACAGAGACTATCCAAGAGACCCAGTACTTC. Amino acid sequence: CASSVATRTETIQETQYF.

This clonotype showed up just a few times. The chain uses TRBV7-9 and TRBJ2-5; D unclear. The germline CDR1 and CDR2 sequences are SEHNR and FQNEAQ (reference sequence). V was shortened by 5 bases and J by 2 bases, with 15 bases between the two germline ends. The CDR3 loop spans 15 amino acids. CDR3 sequence reads: CASSPKDPSQETQYF. Written as DNA, the CDR3 is TGTGCCAGCAGCCCAAAAGACCCTTCTCAAGAGACCCAGTACTTC.

Comments on this clonotype: A read error may produce the germline difference seen at one junction end. The chain carries TRBV7-6 and TRBJ1-3, with 7 bases aligning to TRBD1. The length of the CDR3 is 18 residues. The V gene's germline CDR1 is SGHVS and CDR2 FNYEAQ. In DNA form, the CDR3 reads TGTGCTAGCAGCTTGCTCCGGAGACAGGGTTTCTCTGGAAACACCATATATTTT. Its translation is CASSLLRRQGFSGNTIYF.